The rows below give T cell receptor beta chains drawn from one sample of a study of cytomegalovirus exposure and HLA in healthy donors. The method was immunoSEQ multiplex PCR; TCRdb's version includes in-frame clones alone and lacks a portion of them. Of approximately 220,000 clones listed, 75% to 80% are singletons. The sample comprised PBMCs. The receptors were gathered from a male donor in good health and CMV-seronegative. The CDR3 runs from the conserved cysteine through the conserved F or W. Each record gives: J gene, V gene, D gene, CDR3 DNA, CDR3 protein. The D gene is left open where the match is weak.

j_call: TRBJ1-1
v_call: TRBV19
d_call: TRBD1
cdr3_nt: TGTGCCAGTAGGGGACAGGGGTCGAACACTGAAGCTTTCTTT
cdr3_aa: CASRGQGSNTEAFF

j_call: TRBJ2-7
v_call: TRBV30
d_call: TRBD1
cdr3_nt: TGTGCCTGGAGTTCCGACAGGGGAGATTACGAGCAGTACTTC
cdr3_aa: CAWSSDRGDYEQYF

j_call: TRBJ1-1
v_call: TRBV25-1
d_call: .
cdr3_nt: TGTGCCAGCAGTGAATGGGCGGGGGGCACTGAAGCTTTCTTT
cdr3_aa: CASSEWAGGTEAFF

j_call: TRBJ1-1
v_call: TRBV7-3
d_call: .
cdr3_nt: TGTGCCACTATTACGGGGACTGAAGCTTTCTTT
cdr3_aa: CATITGTEAFF

j_call: TRBJ2-1
v_call: TRBV5-4
d_call: .
cdr3_nt: TGTGCCAGCAGCCTGCTTAGGTCCTCCGGGGGGCCTTCCTACAATGAGCAGTTCTTC
cdr3_aa: CASSLLRSSGGPSYNEQFF

j_call: TRBJ2-2
v_call: TRBV5-1
d_call: TRBD1
cdr3_nt: TGCGCCAGCAGCTCGGGACAGGGTAACACCGGGGAGCTGTTTTTT
cdr3_aa: CASSSGQGNTGELFF

j_call: TRBJ2-7
v_call: TRBV14
d_call: .
cdr3_nt: TGTGCCAGCAGCCAAGCTGTTGCCTACGAGCAGTACTTC
cdr3_aa: CASSQAVAYEQYF

j_call: TRBJ2-3
v_call: TRBV12-5
d_call: .
cdr3_nt: TGTGCTAGTGGCTCGGGGAGAAACACAGATACGCAGTATTTT
cdr3_aa: CASGSGRNTDTQYF

j_call: TRBJ1-3
v_call: TRBV6-4
d_call: TRBD1
cdr3_nt: TGTGCCAGCAGTTCCGGGACAGGGGAAGCTTCGGTGAATGGAAACACCATATATTTT
cdr3_aa: CASSSGTGEASVNGNTIYF

j_call: TRBJ1-1
v_call: TRBV7-9
d_call: .
cdr3_nt: TGTGCCAGCAGCTTAATCTTACAGCCGGGAGGCACTGAAGCTTTCTTT
cdr3_aa: CASSLILQPGGTEAFF